This paragraph covers one T cell receptor (beta chain) sequence. The data stem from a study of blood T cell repertoires in COVID-19. Looking at the study overall: PBMCs, B-cell-depleted T cells, or T cells provided the cDNA or gDNA that made up the material.

From germline, CDR1 is SEHNR and CDR2 FQNEAQ (reference sequence). The ends were cut back, 4 bases at V and 5 bases at J, with 14 bases in the middle. This CDR3 comprises 15 residues. Clones were sequenced by immunoSEQ multiplex PCR, and TCRdb holds only the in-frame ones, with some missing. The repertoire has about 250,000 clones, more than 85% of them found once; the top ten carry roughly 1.7%. Sequencing was carried out using PBMCs or T cells enriched from blood (not recorded which). The chain combines TRBV7-9 with TRBJ1-4; D is possibly TRBD1 (5 bases). The TCR was taken from a woman in her 50s who had recovered from COVID-19. CDR3 protein: CASSSLGPLNEKLFF. CDR3 bases: TGTGCCAGCAGCTCGTTGGGGCCTTTGAATGAAAAACTGTTTTTT.